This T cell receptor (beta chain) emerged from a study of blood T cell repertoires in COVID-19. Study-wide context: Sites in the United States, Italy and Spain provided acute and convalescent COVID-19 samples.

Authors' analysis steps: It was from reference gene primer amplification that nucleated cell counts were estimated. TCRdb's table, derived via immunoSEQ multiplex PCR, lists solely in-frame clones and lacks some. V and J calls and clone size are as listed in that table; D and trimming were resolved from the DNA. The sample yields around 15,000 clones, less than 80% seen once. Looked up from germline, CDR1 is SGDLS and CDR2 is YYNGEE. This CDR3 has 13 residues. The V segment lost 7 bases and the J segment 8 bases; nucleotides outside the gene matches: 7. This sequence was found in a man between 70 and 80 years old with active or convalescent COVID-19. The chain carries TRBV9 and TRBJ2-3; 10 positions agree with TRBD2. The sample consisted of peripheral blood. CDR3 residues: CASGPSGSGTQYF. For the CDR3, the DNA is TGTGCCAGCGGACCTAGCGGGAGTGGTACGCAGTATTTT.